Given below is one TCR beta chain in context. As yet, its antigen is unknown. The sample comes from a study of shared clonotypes between healthy human individuals. Whole-study context: The people who gave samples were a couple of women and a few men aged 18 to 49. Study results and caveats: A handful of donors held about 4.5% of naive CD4 clonotypes in common. Sampling covered nothing but blood. Tissue TCR repertoires likely differ from those found in blood.

Produced via immunoSEQ multiplex PCR; TCRdb's table is partial and in-frame only. The sample includes around 2,000,000 clones, around 95% seen only once; the top ten take 0.1% to 0.15%. This clonotype originated in a man aged 18 to 29 in good health. The sequenced sample consisted of naive CD4+ T cells sorted from blood. As to subset: CD45RA+ positively selected.

The DNA for the CDR3 is TGTGCCAGCAGTTTTGGTCTAGAACTGTTTTTT. Encoded protein: CASSFGLELFF. This chain links TRBV28 with TRBJ2-2, with D uncertain. Trimming stripped 3 bases from V and 14 bases from J, with 10 bases between. Germline loops: CDR1 MDHEN, CDR2 SYDVKM. The CDR3 extends over 11 amino acids.